This T cell receptor beta chain was observed in a study of spatial heterogeneity in lung cancer. Study-wide context: The mean occurrence of each unique TCR and UMI combination in raw reads exceeded nine.

This clonotype was detected many times. Germline lookup yields CDR1 SGDLS and CDR2 YYNGEE. V lost 0 bases, J lost 1 base, and 4 bases stayed unmatched. The CDR3 contains 16 residues. TCRdb reprocessed the 5' RACE reads with MiXCR, giving one entry per CDR3 protein. The data hold around 110,000 distinct CDR3 sequences, with about 12% observed a single time. Time point denoted: blood at routine non-recurrence follow-up after resection. Whole RNA was taken from tumor, nontumor lung or frozen PBMC; it was then sequenced unsorted. This clonotype was obtained from a male donor with early-stage non-small cell lung cancer. The specimen comprised PBMCs, sampled at follow-up. The rearrangement links TRBV9 to TRBJ2-5; 9 bases map to TRBD2. The CDR3 reads CASSVVAGGPQETQYF. The CDR3 nucleotides are TGTGCCAGCAGCGTAGTGGCGGGGGGGCCCCAAGAGACCCAGTACTTC.